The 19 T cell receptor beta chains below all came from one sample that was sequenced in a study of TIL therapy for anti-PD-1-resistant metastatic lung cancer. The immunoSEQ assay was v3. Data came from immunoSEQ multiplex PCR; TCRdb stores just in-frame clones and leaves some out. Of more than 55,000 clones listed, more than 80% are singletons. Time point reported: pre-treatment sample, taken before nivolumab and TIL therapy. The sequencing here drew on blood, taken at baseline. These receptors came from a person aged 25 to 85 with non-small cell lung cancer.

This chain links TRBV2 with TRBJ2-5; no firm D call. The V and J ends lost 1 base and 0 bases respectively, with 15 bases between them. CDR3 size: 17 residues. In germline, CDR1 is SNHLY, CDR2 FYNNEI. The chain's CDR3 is CASSEGRAAPYQETQYF. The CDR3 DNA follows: TGTGCCAGCAGTGAAGGTCGGGCGGCTCCGTACCAAGAGACCCAGTACTTC.

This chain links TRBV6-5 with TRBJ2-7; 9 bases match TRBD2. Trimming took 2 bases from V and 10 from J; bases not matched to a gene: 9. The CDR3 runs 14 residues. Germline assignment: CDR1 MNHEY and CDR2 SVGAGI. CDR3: CASSYERGAPGQYF. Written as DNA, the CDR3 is TGTGCCAGCAGTTACGAGCGGGGGGCGCCCGGCCAGTACTTC.

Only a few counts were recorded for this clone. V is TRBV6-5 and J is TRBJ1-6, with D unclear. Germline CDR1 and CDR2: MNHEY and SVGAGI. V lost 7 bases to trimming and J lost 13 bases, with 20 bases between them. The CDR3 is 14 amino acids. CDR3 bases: TGTGCCAGCACCCCCGGAGGGTCCACTGGGCCCCTCCACTTT. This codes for CASTPGGSTGPLHF.

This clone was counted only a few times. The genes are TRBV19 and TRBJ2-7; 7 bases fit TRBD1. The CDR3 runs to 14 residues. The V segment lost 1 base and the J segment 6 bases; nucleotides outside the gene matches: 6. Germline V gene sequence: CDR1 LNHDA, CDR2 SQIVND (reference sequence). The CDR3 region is CASSIGQGGFEQYF. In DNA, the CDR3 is TGTGCCAGTAGTATAGGACAGGGCGGGTTCGAGCAGTACTTC.

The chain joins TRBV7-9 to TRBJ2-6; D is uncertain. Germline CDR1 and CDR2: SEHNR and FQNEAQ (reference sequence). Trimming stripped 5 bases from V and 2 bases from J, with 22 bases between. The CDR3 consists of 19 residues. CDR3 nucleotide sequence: TGTGCCAGCAGCCCCCCCACATGGGCAGACCTAACTGGGGCCAACGTCCTGACTTTC. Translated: CASSPPTWADLTGANVLTF.

The CDR3 here is CASRIGRDRELIGELFF. CDR3 nucleotides: TGTGCCAGTAGGATTGGCCGGGACAGGGAATTAATCGGGGAGCTGTTTTTT. The chain combines TRBV19 with TRBJ2-2; 9 bases are shared with TRBD1. Germline trimming cut 6 bases from V and 7 bases from J; bases unmatched to any gene: 15. The CDR3 contains 17 residues. Germline CDR1 reads LNHDA; CDR2 reads SQIVND (reference sequence).

The CDR3 loop is CASSQGGTGELFF. The DNA of the CDR3 is TGCGCCAGCAGCCAAGGGGGCACCGGGGAGCTGTTTTTT. The J gene is TRBJ2-2, the V gene TRBV4-1, with D unresolved. The V end was cut by 1 base, the J end by 4 bases, with 4 bases between. CDR1 and CDR2 (germline): MGHRA, YSYEKL. CDR3 length equals 13 residues.

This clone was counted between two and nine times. CDR3 region: CASSLFGGGYTF. The DNA of the CDR3 is TGTGCCAGCAGTTTGTTTGGTGGGGGCTACACCTTC. This chain joins TRBV28 and TRBJ1-2; D gene uncertain. CDR1 and CDR2 from the germline V gene are MDHEN and SYDVKM. This CDR3 is built from 12 residues. Trimming left V 3 bases short and J 8 bases short, with 10 bases between.

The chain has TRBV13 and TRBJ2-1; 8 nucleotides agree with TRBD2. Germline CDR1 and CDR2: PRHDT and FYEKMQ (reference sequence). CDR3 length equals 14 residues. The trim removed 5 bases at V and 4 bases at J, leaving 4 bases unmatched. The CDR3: CASSHTSGYNEQFF. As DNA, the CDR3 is TGTGCCAGCAGCCATACTAGCGGTTACAATGAGCAGTTCTTC.

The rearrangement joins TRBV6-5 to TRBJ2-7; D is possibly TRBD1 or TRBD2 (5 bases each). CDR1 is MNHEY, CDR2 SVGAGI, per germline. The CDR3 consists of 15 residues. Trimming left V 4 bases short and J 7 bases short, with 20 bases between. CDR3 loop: CASSFSGTNTGEQYF. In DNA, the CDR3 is TGTGCCAGCAGTTTCTCCGGGACGAACACGGGGGAGCAGTACTTC.

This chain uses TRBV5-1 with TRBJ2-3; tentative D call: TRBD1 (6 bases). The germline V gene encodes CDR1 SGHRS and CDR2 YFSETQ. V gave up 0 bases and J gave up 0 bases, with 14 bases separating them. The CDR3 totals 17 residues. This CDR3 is CASSLAGQSTSTDTQYF. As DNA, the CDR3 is TGCGCCAGCAGCTTGGCAGGACAGAGTACTAGCACAGATACGCAGTATTTT.

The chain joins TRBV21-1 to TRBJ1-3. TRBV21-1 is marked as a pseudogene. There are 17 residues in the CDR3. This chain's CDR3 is CASSTKNRDSSGNTIYF. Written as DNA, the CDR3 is TGTGCCAGCAGCACTAAAAACAGGGACTCCTCTGGAAACACCATATATTTT.

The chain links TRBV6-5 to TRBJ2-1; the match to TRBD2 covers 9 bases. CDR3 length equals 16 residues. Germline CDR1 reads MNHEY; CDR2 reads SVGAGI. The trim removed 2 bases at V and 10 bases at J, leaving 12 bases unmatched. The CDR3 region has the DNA TGTGCCAGCAGTTACGGTTCGGTAGCGGGGGCCGAGGAGCAGTTCTTC. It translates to CASSYGSVAGAEEQFF.

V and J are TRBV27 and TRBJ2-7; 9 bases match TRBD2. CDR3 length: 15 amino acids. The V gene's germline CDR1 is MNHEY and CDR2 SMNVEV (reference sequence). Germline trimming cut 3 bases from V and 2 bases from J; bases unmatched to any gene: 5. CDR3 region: CASSFGRGGTYEQYF. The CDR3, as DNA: TGTGCCAGCAGTTTTGGGCGGGGGGGAACCTACGAGCAGTACTTC.

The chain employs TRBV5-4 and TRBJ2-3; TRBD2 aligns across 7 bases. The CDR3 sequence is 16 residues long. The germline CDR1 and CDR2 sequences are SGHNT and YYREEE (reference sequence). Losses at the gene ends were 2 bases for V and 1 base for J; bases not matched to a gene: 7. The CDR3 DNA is TGTGCCAGCAGCTTCGGGGAGGGACTTCGCACAGATACGCAGTATTTT. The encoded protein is CASSFGEGLRTDTQYF.

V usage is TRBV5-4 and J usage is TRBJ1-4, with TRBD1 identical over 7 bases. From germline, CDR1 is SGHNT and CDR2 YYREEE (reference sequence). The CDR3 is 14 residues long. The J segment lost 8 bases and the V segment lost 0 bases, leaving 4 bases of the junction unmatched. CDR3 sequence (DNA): TGTGCCAGCAGCTTGGATGCCAGGGGGGAAAAACTGTTTTTT. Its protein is CASSLDARGEKLFF.

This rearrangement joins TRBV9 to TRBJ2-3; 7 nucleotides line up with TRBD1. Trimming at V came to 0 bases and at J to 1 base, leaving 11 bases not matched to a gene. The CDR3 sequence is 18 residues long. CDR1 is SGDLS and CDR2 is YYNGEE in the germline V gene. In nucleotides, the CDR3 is TGTGCCAGCAGCGTAGGGGCTTCCAACAGGGGTCGCACAGATACGCAGTATTTT. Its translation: CASSVGASNRGRTDTQYF. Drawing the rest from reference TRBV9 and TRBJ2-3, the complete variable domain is DSGVTQTPKHLITATGQRVTLRCSPRSGDLSVYWYQQSLDQGLQFLIQYYNGEERAKGNILERFSAQQFPDLHSELNLSSLELGDSALYFCASSVGASNRGRTDTQYFGPGTRLTVL.

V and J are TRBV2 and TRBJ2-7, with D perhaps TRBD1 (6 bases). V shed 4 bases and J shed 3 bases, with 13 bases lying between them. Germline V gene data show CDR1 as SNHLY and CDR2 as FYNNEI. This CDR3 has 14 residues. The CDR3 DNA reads TGTGCCAGCAGTGGGACAGCAGCAATCTACGAGCAGTACTTC. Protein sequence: CASSGTAAIYEQYF.

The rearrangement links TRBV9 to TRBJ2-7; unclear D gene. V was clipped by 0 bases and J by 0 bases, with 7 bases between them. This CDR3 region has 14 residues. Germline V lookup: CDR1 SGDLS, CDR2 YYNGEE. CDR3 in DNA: TGTGCCAGCAGCGTAGGCCACAGCTCCTACGAGCAGTACTTC. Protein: CASSVGHSSYEQYF.